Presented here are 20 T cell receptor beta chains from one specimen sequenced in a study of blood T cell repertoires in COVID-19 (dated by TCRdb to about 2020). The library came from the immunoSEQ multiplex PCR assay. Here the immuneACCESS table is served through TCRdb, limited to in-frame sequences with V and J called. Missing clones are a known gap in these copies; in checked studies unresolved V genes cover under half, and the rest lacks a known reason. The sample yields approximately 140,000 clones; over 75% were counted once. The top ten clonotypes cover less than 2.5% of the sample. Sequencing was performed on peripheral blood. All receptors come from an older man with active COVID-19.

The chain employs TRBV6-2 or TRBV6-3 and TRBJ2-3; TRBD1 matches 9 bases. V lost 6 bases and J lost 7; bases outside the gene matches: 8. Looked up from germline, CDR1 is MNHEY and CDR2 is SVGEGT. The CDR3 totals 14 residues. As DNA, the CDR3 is TGTGCCAGCAGACCTACAGGGGGCGGAAATACGCAGTATTTT. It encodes CASRPTGGGNTQYF.

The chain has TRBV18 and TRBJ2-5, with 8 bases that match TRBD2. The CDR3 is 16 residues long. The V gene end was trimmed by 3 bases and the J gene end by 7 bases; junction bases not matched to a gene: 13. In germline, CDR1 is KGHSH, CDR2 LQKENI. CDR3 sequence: CASSPPGLGAPGTQYF. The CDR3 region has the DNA TGTGCCAGCTCACCCCCGGGACTAGGGGCACCAGGGACCCAGTACTTC.

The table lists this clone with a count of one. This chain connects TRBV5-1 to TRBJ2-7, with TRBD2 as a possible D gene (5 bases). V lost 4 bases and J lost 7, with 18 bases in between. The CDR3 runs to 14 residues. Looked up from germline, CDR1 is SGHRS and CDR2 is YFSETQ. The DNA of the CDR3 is TGCGCCAGCAGCCCAGGATCCGGCGGGTTGGAGCAGTACTTC. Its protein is CASSPGSGGLEQYF.

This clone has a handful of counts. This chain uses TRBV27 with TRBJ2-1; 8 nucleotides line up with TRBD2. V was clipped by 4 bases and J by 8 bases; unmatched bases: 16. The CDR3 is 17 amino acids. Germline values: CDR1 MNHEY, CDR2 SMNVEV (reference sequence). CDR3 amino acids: CASSSIGLASNRDEQFF. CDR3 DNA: TGTGCCAGCAGTTCCATCGGACTAGCTTCTAACCGGGATGAGCAGTTCTTC.

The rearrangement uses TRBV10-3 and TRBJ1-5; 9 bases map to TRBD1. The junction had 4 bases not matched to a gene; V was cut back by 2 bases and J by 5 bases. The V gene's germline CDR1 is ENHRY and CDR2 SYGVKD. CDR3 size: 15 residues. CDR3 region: CAISEGQGNDQPQHF. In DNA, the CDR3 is TGTGCCATCAGTGAGGGACAGGGGAATGATCAGCCCCAGCATTTT.

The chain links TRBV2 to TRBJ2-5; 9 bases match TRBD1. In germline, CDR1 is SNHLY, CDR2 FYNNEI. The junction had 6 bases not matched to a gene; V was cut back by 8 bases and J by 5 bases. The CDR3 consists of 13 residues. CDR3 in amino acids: CASGRDREETQYF. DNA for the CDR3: TGTGCCAGCGGCCGGGACAGGGAGGAGACCCAGTACTTC.

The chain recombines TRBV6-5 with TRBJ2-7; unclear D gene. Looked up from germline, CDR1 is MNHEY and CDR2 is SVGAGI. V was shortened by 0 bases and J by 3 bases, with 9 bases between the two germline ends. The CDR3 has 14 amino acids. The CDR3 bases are TGTGCCAGCAGTTACTCATGGGCCAACTACGAGCAGTACTTC. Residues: CASSYSWANYEQYF.

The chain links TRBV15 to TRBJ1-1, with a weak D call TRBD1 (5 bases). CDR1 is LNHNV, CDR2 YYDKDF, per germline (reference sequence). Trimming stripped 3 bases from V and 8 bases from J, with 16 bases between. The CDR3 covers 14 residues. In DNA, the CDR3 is TGTGCCACCAGCAGGGCCGGGACTTTGGCCGAAGCTTTCTTT. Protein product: CATSRAGTLAEAFF.

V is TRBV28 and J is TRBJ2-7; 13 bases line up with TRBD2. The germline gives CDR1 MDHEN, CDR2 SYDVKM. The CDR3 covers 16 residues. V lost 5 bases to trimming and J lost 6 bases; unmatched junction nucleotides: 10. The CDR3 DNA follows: TGTGCCAGCAGTCCAAGGACTAGCGGGAGTCTGGGCGAGCAGTACTTC. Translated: CASSPRTSGSLGEQYF. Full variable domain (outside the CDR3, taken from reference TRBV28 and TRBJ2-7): DVKVTQSSRYLVKRTGEKVFLECVQDMDHENMFWYRQDPGLGLRLIYFSYDVKMKEKGDIPEGYSVSREKKERFSLILESASTNQTSMYLCASSPRTSGSLGEQYFGPGTRLTVT.

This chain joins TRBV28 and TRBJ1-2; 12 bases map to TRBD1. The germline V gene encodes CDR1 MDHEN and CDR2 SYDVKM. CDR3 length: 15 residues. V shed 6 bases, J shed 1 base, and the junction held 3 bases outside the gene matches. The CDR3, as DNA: TGTGCCAGCAGGGGGACAGGGGGCGGTAACTATGGCTACACCTTC. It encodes CASRGTGGGNYGYTF.

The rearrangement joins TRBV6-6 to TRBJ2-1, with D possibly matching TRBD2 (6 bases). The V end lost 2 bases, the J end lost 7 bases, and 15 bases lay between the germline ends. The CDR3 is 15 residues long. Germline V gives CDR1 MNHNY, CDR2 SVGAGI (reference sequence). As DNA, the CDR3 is TGTGCCAGCAGTTACCCCGGGAGAGGTCGGAATGAGCAGTTCTTC. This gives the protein CASSYPGRGRNEQFF.

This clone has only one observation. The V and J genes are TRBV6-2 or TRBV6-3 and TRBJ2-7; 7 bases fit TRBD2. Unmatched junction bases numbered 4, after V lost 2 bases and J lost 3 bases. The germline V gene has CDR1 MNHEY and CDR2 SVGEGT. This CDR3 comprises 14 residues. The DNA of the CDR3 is TGTGCCAGCAGTTACCCGGGACTAAACTACGAGCAGTACTTC. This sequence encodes CASSYPGLNYEQYF.

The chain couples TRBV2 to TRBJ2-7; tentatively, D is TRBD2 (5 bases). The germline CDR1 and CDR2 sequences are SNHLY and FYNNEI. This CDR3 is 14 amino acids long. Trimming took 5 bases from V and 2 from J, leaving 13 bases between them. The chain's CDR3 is CASSSGTGTYEQYF. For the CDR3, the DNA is TGTGCCAGCAGTTCTGGAACGGGGACCTACGAGCAGTACTTC. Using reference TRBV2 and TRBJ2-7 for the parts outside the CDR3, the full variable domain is EPEVTQTPSHQVTQMGQEVILRCVPISNHLYFYWYRQILGQKVEFLVSFYNNEISEKSEIFDDQFSVERPDGSNFTLKIRSTKLEDSAMYFCASSSGTGTYEQYFGPGTRLTVT.

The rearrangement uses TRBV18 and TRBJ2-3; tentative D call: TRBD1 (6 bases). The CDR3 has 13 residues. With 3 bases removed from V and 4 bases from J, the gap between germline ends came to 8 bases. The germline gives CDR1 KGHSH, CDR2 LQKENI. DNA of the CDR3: TGTGCCAGCTCACCCCCAGGGGCAGATACGCAGTATTTT. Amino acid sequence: CASSPPGADTQYF. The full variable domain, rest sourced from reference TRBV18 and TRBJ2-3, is NAGVMQNPRHLVRRRGQEARLRCSPMKGHSHVYWYRQLPEEGLKFMVYLQKENIIDESGMPKERFSAEFPKEGPSILRIQQVVRGDSAAYFCASSPPGADTQYFGPGTRLTVL.

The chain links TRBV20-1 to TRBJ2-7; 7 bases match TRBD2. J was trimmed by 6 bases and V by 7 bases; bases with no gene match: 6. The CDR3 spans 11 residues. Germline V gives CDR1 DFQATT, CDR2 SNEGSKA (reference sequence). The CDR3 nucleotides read TGCAGTGGGGCGGGAGCGGGCGAGCAGTACTTC. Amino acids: CSGAGAGEQYF.

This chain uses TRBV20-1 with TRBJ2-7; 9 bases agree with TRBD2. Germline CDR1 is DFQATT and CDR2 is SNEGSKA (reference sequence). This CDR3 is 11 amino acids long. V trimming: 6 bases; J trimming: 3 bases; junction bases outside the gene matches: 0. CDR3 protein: CSATSGYEQYF. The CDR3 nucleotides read TGCAGTGCGACTAGCGGCTACGAGCAGTACTTC.

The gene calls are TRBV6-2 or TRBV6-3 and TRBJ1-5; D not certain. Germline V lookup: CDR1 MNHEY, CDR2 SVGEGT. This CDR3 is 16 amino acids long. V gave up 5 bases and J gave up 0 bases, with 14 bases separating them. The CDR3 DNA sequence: TGTGCCAGCAGTGACCGAGGTAGATATAGCAATCAGCCCCAGCATTTT. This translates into CASSDRGRYSNQPQHF.

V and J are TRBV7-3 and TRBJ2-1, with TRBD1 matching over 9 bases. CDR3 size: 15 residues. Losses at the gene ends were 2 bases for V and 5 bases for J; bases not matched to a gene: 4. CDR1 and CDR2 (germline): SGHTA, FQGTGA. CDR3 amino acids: CASSLGTGLNNEQFF. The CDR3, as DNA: TGTGCCAGCAGCTTAGGGACAGGGTTGAACAATGAGCAGTTCTTC.

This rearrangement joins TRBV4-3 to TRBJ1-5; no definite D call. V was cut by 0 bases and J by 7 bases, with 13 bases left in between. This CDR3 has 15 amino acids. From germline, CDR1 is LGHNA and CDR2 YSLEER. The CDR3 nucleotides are TGCGCCAGCAGCCAAGATCACAGATCTGGACAGCCCCAGCATTTT. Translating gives CASSQDHRSGQPQHF.

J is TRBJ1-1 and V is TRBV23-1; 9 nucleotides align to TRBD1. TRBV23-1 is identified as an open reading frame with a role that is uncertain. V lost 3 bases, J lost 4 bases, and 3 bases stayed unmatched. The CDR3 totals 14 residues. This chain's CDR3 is CASSQDRGGTEAFF. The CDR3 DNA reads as TGCGCCAGCAGTCAGGACAGGGGTGGCACTGAAGCTTTCTTT.